This T cell receptor (beta chain) was profiled in a study of vaccination effects on CD4 cells after COVID-19 (dated by TCRdb to the early 2020s). For the wider study: In the ViraFEST assay, PBMC were stimulated with viral peptide pools, and TCR sequencing was then used to find antigen-specific CD4+ T cell clonotypes based on their expansion. Two million PBMC per well were cultured in IMDM with roughly 5% human AB serum, 10 IU/ml IL-2 and gentamicin, plus 10 ug/ml peptides. Pre-vaccine samples from a couple of convalescent patients were drawn 16 days and one week before the first dose, 142 and 148 days after COVID-19 diagnosis. The study compared SARS-CoV-2 spike-specific CD4+ TCR repertoires before and after mRNA vaccination in COVID-19 convalescent patients and infection-naive vaccine recipients. The full study included some eleven COVID-19 convalescent patients and a few SARS-CoV-2-naive healthy vaccine recipients. Each participant received two doses of an mRNA SARS-CoV-2 vaccine, either BNT162b2 or mRNA-1273. Cultures from other donors in the study were sequenced with the Oncomine TCR Beta short-read assay on an Illumina iSeq 100.

Broad study findings and their caveats: The study was limited by a small number of convalescent patients and lacked early post-infection timepoints. Both infection-induced and vaccine-induced clones contracted markedly at late post-vaccination timepoints, which is consistent with waning T cell responses. In convalescent patients, the post-vaccine spike-reactive repertoire consisted mainly of new vaccine-induced clones, largely distinct from infection-induced clones.

The method behind the library was the immunoSEQ multiplex PCR assay. DNA from the CD4+ T cells that had been cultured and isolated underwent TCR beta CDR3 sequencing. Regarding the original processing steps: Non-productive TCR sequences were discarded, and reads were trimmed to the CDR3 region, with only CDR3s of 7 or more amino acids retained. The MANAFEST web app was used to identify antigen-specific clonotypes by comparing expansion in peptide wells with expansion in reference cultures. To be called positive, a clone needed expansion at FDR<0.05 compared with the reference and with all other wells, an odds ratio greater than 5, and a frequency greater than 0.1% in two replicate wells. Clonotypes significantly expanded in SARS-CoV-2 spike wells and in at least one common cold coronavirus spike condition were defined as cross-reactive. Levenshtein distance calculated with the stringdist R package was used to assess CDR3 similarity, and unrooted trees were constructed with ape in R 3.6.1. What TCRdb holds here is the immuneACCESS table cut down to in-frame rearrangements. Part of the clones is not present; checked against another copy, under half of the missing clones reflect an unresolved V gene, and the others are unexplained. That table gives V, J and clone size, and the DNA gave D and trimming. Counted in this sample were 50,000 to 75,000 clones; 72% of them appeared once. Less than 25% of the sample comes from the top ten.

CDR1 is given as MNHEY and CDR2 as SVGEGT, both from the germline V gene. The CDR3 holds 15 amino acids from the cysteine to the phenylalanine. Of the read, only the CDR3 DNA is kept; its 45 bases are in frame from base 1. Relative to germline, V is missing 4 bases and J is missing 8 bases, with 9 bases of the junction outside any gene match. In regard to this clone: The antigen this receptor binds is unknown. No much larger clonotype is one base removed from it; base qualities were not supplied.

After about 9 days of culture, CD4+ T cells were isolated with the EasySep CD4+ T cell isolation kit. Convalescent patients had PCR-confirmed SARS-CoV-2 infection between March and December 2020, before Alpha, Beta and Delta variants emerged in the United States. Half of the culture medium was replaced with fresh IL-2-containing medium on days 3 and 7. Unless otherwise noted, each peptide stimulation condition was cultured in triplicate wells. Using Ficoll-Paque Plus gradient centrifugation, PBMC were separated from whole blood and then either used fresh or cryopreserved at -140C. The QIAamp micro DNA kit was used to extract genomic DNA from the cultured CD4+ T cells.

The sequencing used CD4+ T cells from PBMCs cultured without peptide, collected before COVID-19 vaccination. This TCR was sampled from a human donor who had a prior SARS-CoV-2 infection. Recombination linked TRBV6-2 or TRBV6-3 to TRBJ2-1; 9 central bases correspond to TRBD2. The sequenced DNA: TGTGCCAGCAGTTTTCGTAGCGGGAGTTACGATGAGCAGTTCTTC. It is translated as CASSFRSGSYDEQFF.